This TCR beta chain was identified during a study of cytomegalovirus exposure and HLA in healthy donors. In this sample, this clone turned up a few times. The table came from immunoSEQ multiplex PCR; TCRdb's copy has only in-frame clones and leaves some out. Among some 140,000 clones listed, around four fifths were seen once. The germline V gene encodes CDR1 MDHEN and CDR2 SYDVKM. The CDR3 is 14 amino acids. Trimming removed 6 bases at V and 3 bases at J, with 15 bases between. The donors were members of the validation cohort, which comprised around 110 subjects and was separate from the first cohort of more than 500 subjects.

The sequence was collected from a woman aged 25 to 39 in good health and CMV-seronegative. The sample comprised PBMCs. The V gene is TRBV28, the J gene TRBJ2-7; tentative D call: TRBD1 (5 bases). CDR3 region: CASRGTGTHYEQYF. In DNA, the CDR3 is TGTGCCAGCAGGGGAACAGGAACCCACTACGAGCAGTACTTC.